Reported below is one T cell receptor (beta chain). The sample originates from a study of T cell responses to AZD1222 COVID-19 vaccine. In germline, CDR1 is MDHEN, CDR2 SYDVKM. The CDR3 is 16 residues long. Deletions cut 5 bases from V and 0 bases from J, with 16 bases between. Produced via immunoSEQ multiplex PCR; TCRdb's table is partial and in-frame only. In the table there are roughly 180,000 clones, approximately 94% of which are singletons. Here the sequenced sample was peripheral blood, taken 28 days after the second AZD1222 dose. The sequence came from an adult who received the AZD1222 COVID-19 vaccine. This chain uses TRBV28 with TRBJ1-2; D gene ambiguous. The CDR3 DNA is TGTGCCAGCAGTGCCCGGCTAAGACCAGCTAACTATGGCTACACCTTC. This translates into CASSARLRPANYGYTF.